The 32 T cell receptor beta chains in this list originate from one sample, sequenced in a study of CD8 T cells in ankylosing spondylitis. Each CDR3 protein gets one entry after TCRdb re-called the 5' RACE reads with MiXCR. Of 250,000 to 400,000 distinct CDR3 sequences listed, around 10% are singletons. The sample consisted of blood, either unsorted or a sorted T cell fraction (not recorded which). Every receptor here comes from a female donor with ankylosing spondylitis or in good health (not recorded which).

The chain joins TRBV12-3 or TRBV12-4 to TRBJ2-1; 10 bases are a match to TRBD1. The CDR3 runs 15 residues. Germline trimming cut 5 bases from V and 9 bases from J; bases unmatched to any gene: 10. The CDR3 bases are TGTGCCAGCAGTACAGCCGGGACAGGGGTTTTTGAGCAGTTCTTC. It codes for CASSTAGTGVFEQFF.

This clonotype appeared many times. The CDR3 reads CSARGDRGQAEAFF. CDR3 sequence (DNA): TGCAGTGCTAGAGGAGACAGGGGGCAGGCTGAAGCTTTCTTT. This chain connects TRBV20-1 to TRBJ1-1; 10 bases fit TRBD1. With 1 base clipped from V and 6 bases from J, the junction kept 5 bases outside the gene matches. The CDR3 has 14 amino acids. Looked up from germline, CDR1 is DFQATT and CDR2 is SNEGSKA (reference sequence).

This clonotype was seen many times. V usage is TRBV28 and J usage is TRBJ1-1; 7 nucleotides match TRBD1. Germline CDR1 reads MDHEN; CDR2 reads SYDVKM. Unmatched junction bases numbered 9, after V lost 6 bases and J lost 5 bases. The CDR3 consists of 14 residues. The CDR3 region has the DNA TGTGCCAGCAGGTCAGGGGGGGAAAGGACTGAAGCTTTCTTT. It encodes CASRSGGERTEAFF.

This clonotype was seen repeatedly, ten times or more. This rearrangement joins TRBV28 to TRBJ2-2, with 9 positions matching TRBD2. The CDR3 loop spans 15 amino acids. V gave up 4 bases and J gave up 3 bases; unmatched junction bases: 3. Germline CDR1 reads MDHEN; CDR2 reads SYDVKM. The CDR3 DNA follows: TGTGCCAGCAGTTCGTTAGCGGGAGACACCGGGGAGCTGTTTTTT. It specifies CASSSLAGDTGELFF.

Concerning this clonotype itself: This may stem from a read error, because a much larger clone lies one nucleotide away. The V and J genes are TRBV12-3 or TRBV12-4 and TRBJ1-6, with unresolved D. This CDR3 has 16 amino acids. The CDR3 sequence is CASSPRRSSCNSPLHF. The CDR3 coding sequence is TGTGCCAGCAGTCCCCGAAGGAGCTCCTGTAATTCACCCCTCCACTTT.

This clonotype was counted between two and nine times. The chain carries TRBV29-1 and TRBJ2-3, with 9 bases aligning to TRBD2. Germline CDR1 and CDR2: SQVTM and ANQGSEA. The CDR3 has 16 residues. J was trimmed by 3 bases and V by 2 bases; bases with no gene match: 9. The CDR3: CSVEFLREGPTDTQYF. The CDR3 DNA follows: TGCAGCGTTGAATTCTTGCGGGAGGGCCCAACAGATACGCAGTATTTT.

This clonotype was picked up a small number of times. The chain uses TRBV5-1 and TRBJ1-5; TRBD1 might be the D (6 bases). CDR3 size: 15 residues. CDR1 and CDR2 (germline): SGHRS, YFSETQ. Trimming removed 1 base from V and 5 bases from J, with 13 bases in between. As DNA, the CDR3 is TGCGCCAGCAGCTTGACAGGGTTGATCCATCAGCCCCAGCATTTT. Translating it yields CASSLTGLIHQPQHF.

This clonotype was picked up a small number of times. The V call is TRBV7-9, the J call TRBJ2-5; 7 nucleotides match TRBD2. The CDR3 covers 14 residues. Looked up from germline, CDR1 is SEHNR and CDR2 is FQNEAQ (reference sequence). The trim removed 5 bases at V and 5 bases at J, leaving 8 bases unmatched. Written as DNA, the CDR3 is TGTGCCAGCAGCCCTACTAGCGTCGGGGAGACCCAGTACTTC. Its protein product is CASSPTSVGETQYF.

This clonotype appeared many times. The chain is built from TRBV20-1 and TRBJ2-1; 9 bases agree with TRBD2. Germline values: CDR1 DFQATT, CDR2 SNEGSKA (reference sequence). With 0 bases clipped from V and 2 bases from J, the junction kept 5 bases outside the gene matches. This CDR3 has 16 residues. The DNA for the CDR3 is TGCAGTGCTAGAGATCGGAGACTAGCGGCCTACAATGAGCAGTTCTTC. Translating it yields CSARDRRLAAYNEQFF.

V is TRBV7-8 and J is TRBJ1-4; D gene ambiguous. Germline V gene lookup returns CDR1 SGHVS and CDR2 FQNEAQ. This CDR3 has 13 residues. V shed 5 bases and J shed 6 bases, with 10 bases lying between them. The DNA of the CDR3 is TGTGCCAGCAGCGGTCGGGAGGATGAAAAACTGTTTTTT. Translated, it gives CASSGREDEKLFF.

This clonotype was seen repeatedly, ten times or more. The V gene is TRBV20-1, the J gene TRBJ2-7, with a weak D call TRBD2 (6 bases). The V and J ends lost 1 base and 5 bases respectively, with 15 bases between them. The length of the CDR3 is 14 residues. Germline V gene lookup returns CDR1 DFQATT and CDR2 SNEGSKA (reference sequence). Written as DNA, the CDR3 is TGCAGTGCTAGAGGGGTGACTAGGGAGGACGAGCAGTACTTC. Translated, it gives CSARGVTREDEQYF.

This clonotype was observed at least ten times. The chain is built from TRBV28 and TRBJ2-7; D is undetermined. CDR3 size: 11 residues. Deletions cut 2 bases from V and 7 bases from J, with 6 bases between. CDR1 and CDR2 (germline): MDHEN, SYDVKM. CDR3 sequence: CASSLRWEQYF. CDR3 DNA sequence: TGTGCCAGCAGTTTAAGATGGGAGCAGTACTTC.

This clonotype has ten or more counts. The chain carries TRBV28 and TRBJ1-5; TRBD1 matches at 8 bases. Germline V gene lookup returns CDR1 MDHEN and CDR2 SYDVKM. The CDR3 consists of 17 residues. The V and J ends lost 6 bases and 2 bases, in that order; junction bases with no gene match: 12. CDR3 sequence reads: CASSPGQGLFGNQPQHF. The CDR3 nucleotides read TGTGCCAGCAGCCCAGGACAGGGACTCTTCGGCAATCAGCCCCAGCATTTT.

This clonotype has ten or more counts. The rearrangement links TRBV6-1 to TRBJ1-1, with D perhaps matching TRBD1 (5 bases). The length of the CDR3 is 15 residues. In germline, CDR1 is MNHNS, CDR2 SASEGT. The V and J ends lost 6 bases and 2 bases respectively, with 16 bases between them. The CDR3 DNA reads as TGTGCCAGCAGACCCCCAGGGAGTTCCAACACTGAAGCTTTCTTT. Protein product: CASRPPGSSNTEAFF.

V and J are TRBV5-6 and TRBJ1-3; TRBD1 is a possible D gene (5 bases). V dropped 0 bases and J dropped 1 base, with 11 bases sitting between them. The CDR3 contains 16 residues. CDR1 is SGHDT and CDR2 is YYEEEE in the germline V gene. For the CDR3, the DNA is TGTGCCAGCAGCTTGGTCCAGGGAGGATCTGGAAACACCATATATTTT. It specifies CASSLVQGGSGNTIYF. The full variable domain, its missing parts supplied by reference TRBV5-6 and TRBJ1-3, is DAGVTQSPTHLIKTRGQQVTLRCSPKSGHDTVSWYQQALGQGPQFIFQYYEEEERQRGNFPDRFSGHQFPNYSSELNVNALLLGDSALYLCASSLVQGGSGNTIYFGEGSWLTVV.

This clonotype was recorded a few times. The chain links TRBV2 to TRBJ2-1; 14 bases map to TRBD2. CDR3 length equals 14 residues. Trimming took 10 bases from V and 6 from J; bases not matched to a gene: 5. Per the germline V gene, CDR1 is SNHLY and CDR2 is FYNNEI. CDR3 in DNA: TGTGCCAACGAAGGACTAGCGGGAGGCAATGAGCAGTTCTTC. Residues: CANEGLAGGNEQFF.

The table lists this clonotype with many counts. The V call is TRBV5-1, the J call TRBJ2-3; D remains ambiguous. V dropped 0 bases and J dropped 4 bases, with 9 bases sitting between them. The CDR3 is made up of 14 amino acids. Germline V CDR1 and CDR2: SGHRS, YFSETQ. The CDR3 sequence is CASSLAPHSDTQYF. The CDR3 nucleotides read TGCGCCAGCAGCTTGGCCCCTCATTCAGATACGCAGTATTTT. The variable domain in full, with the rest retrieved from reference TRBV5-1 and TRBJ2-3, is KAGVTQTPRYLIKTRGQQVTLSCSPISGHRSVSWYQQTPGQGLQFLFEYFSETQRNKGNFPGRFSGRQFSNSRSEMNVSTLELGDSALYLCASSLAPHSDTQYFGPGTRLTVL.

This clonotype was picked up many times. V gene TRBV2 combines with J gene TRBJ2-7; D gene uncertain. Germline loops: CDR1 SNHLY, CDR2 FYNNEI. With 2 bases removed from V and 0 bases from J, the gap between germline ends came to 11 bases. CDR3 length: 15 residues. The CDR3 loop is CASSESAITSYEQYF. The CDR3, as DNA: TGTGCCAGCAGTGAATCAGCGATCACCTCCTACGAGCAGTACTTC.

This clonotype has at least ten counts. The CDR3 DNA reads as TGTGCCACCAGCAGGAATCGATGGGAAACTGAAGCTTTCTTT. It encodes CATSRNRWETEAFF. The J gene is TRBJ1-1, the V gene TRBV15; D unresolved. V lost 3 bases to trimming and J lost 5 bases, with 13 bases between them. Germline CDR1 LNHNV, CDR2 YYDKDF (reference sequence). The CDR3 has 14 amino acids.

This clonotype was seen repeatedly, ten times or more. V usage is TRBV5-1 and J usage is TRBJ2-7, with 11 nucleotides matching TRBD1. Germline loops: CDR1 SGHRS, CDR2 YFSETQ. The CDR3 runs to 17 residues. V dropped 1 base and J dropped 1; count of bases not matched to a gene: 7. CDR3: CASSLPKDRGHSYEQYF. The CDR3 DNA sequence: TGCGCCAGCAGCTTGCCAAAGGACAGGGGGCATTCCTACGAGCAGTACTTC.

This clonotype was counted at least ten times. The J gene is TRBJ2-5, the V gene TRBV20-1; tentative D call: TRBD2 (5 bases). Germline values: CDR1 DFQATT, CDR2 SNEGSKA (reference sequence). CDR3 length: 17 residues. The V and J ends lost 3 bases and 4 bases respectively, with 24 bases between them. This CDR3 reads CSASGFERNGIGETQYF. The DNA of the CDR3 is TGCAGTGCTAGCGGTTTTGAGCGGAATGGGATCGGAGAGACCCAGTACTTC.

The chain employs TRBV10-3 and TRBJ2-7; 8 bases line up with TRBD2. In germline, CDR1 is ENHRY, CDR2 SYGVKD. There are 14 residues in the CDR3. V dropped 5 bases and J dropped 4; count of bases not matched to a gene: 7. This chain's CDR3 is CAISNTGGAYEQYF. The DNA of the CDR3 is TGTGCCATCAGTAACACGGGGGGGGCTTACGAGCAGTACTTC.

This clonotype was seen more than once but under ten times. The chain joins TRBV7-8 to TRBJ2-2; D remains ambiguous. The CDR3 runs 16 residues. Germline CDR1 is SGHVS and CDR2 is FQNEAQ. The V end lost 0 bases, the J end lost 6 bases, and 14 bases lay between the germline ends. CDR3 nucleotides: TGTGCCAGCAGCTTAGCTGCCAACCCCGGCCCCGGGGAGCTGTTTTTT. Translated: CASSLAANPGPGELFF. Together with reference TRBV7-8 and TRBJ2-2, the CDR3 gives the full variable domain: GAGVSQSPRYKVAKRGQDVALRCDPISGHVSLFWYQQALGQGPEFLTYFQNEAQLDKSGLPSDRFFAERPEGSVSTLKIQRTQQEDSAVYLCASSLAANPGPGELFFGEGSRLTVL.

This clonotype was counted only a few times. The chain is built from TRBV18 and TRBJ2-1; tentatively, D is TRBD2 (6 bases). V lost 0 bases, J lost 2 bases, and 17 bases lay in between. The CDR3 length is 18 residues. CDR1 is KGHSH and CDR2 is LQKENI in the germline V gene. The CDR3 sequence is CASSPPAGGGGPYNEQFF. CDR3 nucleotide sequence: TGTGCCAGCTCACCACCAGCGGGCGGCGGAGGGCCCTACAATGAGCAGTTCTTC.

Ten or more counts support this clonotype. V and J are TRBV28 and TRBJ1-2; perhaps TRBD1 as D (6 bases). Trimming stripped 5 bases from V and 2 bases from J, with 12 bases between. CDR3 length: 14 residues. Per the germline V gene, CDR1 is MDHEN and CDR2 is SYDVKM. CDR3 DNA sequence: TGTGCCAGCAGTCTAGGGGGGAAGAACTATGGCTACACCTTC. Amino acids: CASSLGGKNYGYTF.

At least ten counts were recorded for this clonotype. The chain couples TRBV20-1 to TRBJ2-4; 10 bases are shared with TRBD1. Germline V lookup: CDR1 DFQATT, CDR2 SNEGSKA (reference sequence). The CDR3 spans 14 residues. Trimming cost V 4 bases and J 3 bases; bases outside gene matches: 3. CDR3 coding DNA: TGCAGTGCTACGACAGGGGGCGGCAAAAACATTCAGTACTTC. This encodes CSATTGGGKNIQYF.

This clonotype was recorded many times. The V and J genes are TRBV9 and TRBJ2-1; a weak D match, TRBD2 (6 bases). This CDR3 contains 17 residues. The germline V and J ends were trimmed by 1 base and 4 bases, with 18 bases remaining between them. Germline V CDR1 and CDR2: SGDLS, YYNGEE. DNA for the CDR3: TGTGCCAGCAGCGTAAGTAGGAGGGGATTGCGATACAATGAGCAGTTCTTC. Amino acid sequence: CASSVSRRGLRYNEQFF.

This clonotype was seen at least ten times. The chain has TRBV5-6 and TRBJ1-2; 9 bases line up with TRBD1. The CDR3 has 14 residues. Unmatched junction bases numbered 8, after V lost 3 bases and J lost 8 bases. Germline V gives CDR1 SGHDT, CDR2 YYEEEE. The chain's CDR3 is CASSSDRGFGGYTF. The CDR3 DNA follows: TGTGCCAGCAGCTCCGACAGGGGGTTCGGGGGCTACACCTTC.

The rearrangement links TRBV5-5 to TRBJ1-4; 7 bases map to TRBD1. The V and J ends lost 1 base and 7 bases, in that order; junction bases with no gene match: 16. Germline loops: CDR1 SGHKS, CDR2 YYEKEE (reference sequence). The CDR3 totals 18 residues. The CDR3 spells CASSLIGGTALTGEKLFF. The DNA for the CDR3 is TGTGCCAGCAGCTTGATAGGCGGGACAGCCTTGACGGGTGAAAAACTGTTTTTT.

This clonotype was observed many times. V and J are TRBV4-1 and TRBJ2-1; D may be TRBD2 (6 bases). The CDR3 is 17 amino acids. The ends were cut back, 0 bases at V and 3 bases at J, with 15 bases in the middle. Germline CDR1 reads MGHRA; CDR2 reads YSYEKL. CDR3: CASSQDSLATNYNEQFF. CDR3 in DNA: TGCGCCAGCAGCCAAGATAGCCTAGCGACCAACTACAATGAGCAGTTCTTC.

This clonotype has at least ten counts. This rearrangement joins TRBV20-1 to TRBJ2-2; D gene ambiguous. The germline CDR1 and CDR2 sequences are DFQATT and SNEGSKA (reference sequence). The CDR3 is 11 residues long. V was cut by 2 bases and J by 7 bases, with 5 bases left in between. CDR3 sequence: CSARFVGELFF. The CDR3 nucleotides read TGCAGTGCTAGATTTGTCGGGGAGCTGTTTTTT.

The rearrangement joins TRBV7-9 to TRBJ1-1; D gene unclear. Germline V gives CDR1 SEHNR, CDR2 FQNEAQ (reference sequence). This CDR3 has 15 residues. V dropped 1 base and J dropped 4 bases, with 13 bases sitting between them. The CDR3 reads CASSLVPGSGTEAFF. The CDR3 DNA follows: TGTGCCAGCAGCTTAGTCCCGGGGTCGGGCACTGAAGCTTTCTTT.